Sequencing of this T cell receptor (beta chain) was carried out in a study of T-cell memory formation after mild COVID-19. This clonotype was counted between two and nine times. No antigen is known for it. Study-level results: Day 37-peaking second-wave clones had unconfirmed SARS-CoV-2 specificity.

Each CDR3 protein is one row after TCRdb ran MiXCR on the 5' RACE reads. The sample includes about 170,000 distinct CDR3 sequences, 10% to 15% of them seen just once. V lost 6 bases and J 5 bases, leaving 10 bases between the germline ends. This CDR3 is 12 amino acids long. The chain combines TRBV12-3 or TRBV12-4 with TRBJ1-2; D is uncertain. This TCR was sampled from a man younger than 35 who had mild COVID-19 (a few samples of this study predate the infection). Cell type and time point are not known. The material sequenced was PBMCs or a T cell subset sorted from them (not recorded which). DNA for the CDR3: TGTGCCAGCAGCCTACAGTGGTATGGCTACACCTTC. Translated: CASSLQWYGYTF.